Following are 30 T cell receptor beta chains from one sample sequenced in a study of CD4 and CD8 cells across lung adenocarcinoma regions. Using its own MiXCR run on the PCR reads, TCRdb lists one record per CDR3 protein. Among more than 25,000 distinct CDR3 sequences listed, around 53% were seen once. The sample was CD8+ T cells from the center of a lung tumor. The receptor source for this set is a male donor with lung adenocarcinoma. The CD4 and CD8 labels of this study may be unreliable.

The chain is built from TRBV12-3 or TRBV12-4 and TRBJ1-5, with 7 bases aligning to TRBD1. J gave up 6 bases and V 6 bases, and 11 bases lay outside the gene matches. This CDR3 has 15 amino acids. The CDR3 loop reads CASREGAVRTQPQHF. CDR3 in DNA: TGTGCCAGCAGGGAGGGGGCGGTACGGACTCAGCCCCAGCATTTT.

This clonotype was counted only a few times. The V and J genes are TRBV10-3 and TRBJ2-1; maybe TRBD1 (6 bases). Germline V gene sequence: CDR1 ENHRY, CDR2 SYGVKD. The CDR3 is 13 residues long. V was cut by 4 bases and J by 8 bases, with 12 bases left in between. As DNA, the CDR3 is TGTGCCATCAGTGCTGGACAGTTCTATGAGCAGTTCTTC. Its translation: CAISAGQFYEQFF.

At least ten counts were recorded for this clonotype. V and J are TRBV7-2 and TRBJ2-1; D is perhaps TRBD1 (8 bases). Germline-derived CDR1 and CDR2 are SGHTA and FQGNSA. The CDR3 runs to 14 residues. Trimming pared 5 bases from V and 4 bases from J, leaving 12 bases between. CDR3 loop: CASSTGGGYNEQFF. CDR3 DNA: TGTGCCAGCAGCACAGGGGGGGGATACAATGAGCAGTTCTTC. Variable domain in full (rest from reference TRBV7-2 and TRBJ2-1): GAGVSQSPSNKVTEKGKDVELRCDPISGHTALYWYRQSLGQGLEFLIYFQGNSAPDKSGLPSDRFSAERTGGSVSTLTIQRTQQEDSAVYLCASSTGGGYNEQFFGPGTRLTVL.

The chain carries TRBV30 and TRBJ2-2; 8 bases align to TRBD2. J gave up 5 bases and V 1 base, and 6 bases lay outside the gene matches. This CDR3 has 15 amino acids. Looked up from germline, CDR1 is GTSNPN and CDR2 is SVGIG (reference sequence). CDR3 DNA sequence: TGTGCCTGGAGTGGGGGTAGCGGGACGACCGGGGAGCTGTTTTTT. Protein: CAWSGGSGTTGELFF.

V is TRBV30 and J is TRBJ2-5; D gene uncertain. The CDR3 spans 10 residues. The V end lost 3 bases, the J end lost 5 bases, and 4 bases lay between the germline ends. Germline V gene sequence: CDR1 GTSNPN, CDR2 SVGIG (reference sequence). The CDR3 nucleotides are TGTGCCTGGAGCTCGGAGACCCAGTACTTC. Residues: CAWSSETQYF.

This clonotype was counted only a few times. The V gene is TRBV27, the J gene TRBJ2-5; maybe TRBD2 (7 bases). V was trimmed by 5 bases and J by 5 bases, leaving 21 bases between them. Germline CDR1 is MNHEY and CDR2 is SMNVEV (reference sequence). This CDR3 has 16 residues. The CDR3 coding sequence is TGTGCCAGCAGTCCCCTGTGGGGGGGCGGGCATGAGACCCAGTACTTC. This encodes CASSPLWGGGHETQYF.

At least ten counts were recorded for this clonotype. One junction end does not reproduce the germline sequence, and a read error may be involved. V and J are TRBV6-5 and TRBJ2-3; D remains ambiguous. The CDR3 loop spans 14 amino acids. CDR1 is MNHEY, CDR2 SVGAGI, per germline. CDR3 DNA: TGTACCAGCAGTTACCATCCCCGTGCAGATACGCAGTATTTT. It codes for CTSSYHPRADTQYF.

The chain carries TRBV10-3 and TRBJ2-4; a possible D gene is TRBD2 (5 bases). The CDR3 is 14 amino acids. Per the germline V gene, CDR1 is ENHRY and CDR2 is SYGVKD. The CDR3 DNA sequence: TGTGCGGGGAACGCGGGCCGTCAGCAAAACACCCAGTACTTC. Its translation: CAGNAGRQQNTQYF.

This clonotype was detected ten times or more. A much larger clone differs from this one at a single base, so this may be a read error. The CDR3 DNA reads TGTGCCAGCAGTAACCGGACAGCCGCCTACGAGCAGTTCTTC. Amino acids: CASSNRTAAYEQFF. The chain is built from TRBV6-5 and TRBJ2-1, with a weak D call TRBD1 (6 bases). This CDR3 comprises 14 residues. CDR1 and CDR2 (germline): MNHEY, SVGAGI. Trimming shortened V by 5 bases and J by 10 bases, and 18 bases separated the two germline ends.

The chain couples TRBV6-1 to TRBJ2-5, with D perhaps assigned TRBD1 or TRBD2 (6 bases each). This CDR3 is built from 16 residues. V was trimmed by 8 bases and J by 4 bases, leaving 23 bases between them. Germline CDR1 MNHNS, CDR2 SASEGT. The CDR3 DNA sequence: TGTGCCAGCGGGGGAGCCGGGGGCGGTGACCGAGAGACCCAGTACTTC. Its translation: CASGGAGGGDRETQYF.

This chain links TRBV27 with TRBJ2-3, with 7 positions matching TRBD2. TRBJ2-7 matches the DNA end more closely, so the J call is doubtful. The CDR3 sequence is 14 residues long. From germline, CDR1 is MNHEY and CDR2 SMNVEV (reference sequence). The CDR3 DNA reads as TGTGCGGGCAGCGGGGTACCTGGCACAGATACGCAGTACTTC. This gives the protein CAGSGVPGTDTQYF.

The rearrangement links TRBV7-2 to TRBJ2-3; 8 bases are a match to TRBD2. From germline, CDR1 is SGHTA and CDR2 FQGNSA. V shed 2 bases and J 6 bases; nucleotides not matched to a gene: 7. The CDR3 is 15 residues long. In DNA, the CDR3 is TGTGCCAGCAGCTTAACGGGGGGGCCTCTTGATACGCAGTATTTT. Protein: CASSLTGGPLDTQYF.

CDR3 sequence: CASRLTGPSYEQYF. The DNA for the CDR3 is TGTGCCAGCAGACTGACAGGTCCCTCCTACGAGCAGTACTTC. J is TRBJ2-1 and V is TRBV6-1; TRBD1 might be the D (6 bases). The last part of the DNA fits TRBJ2-7 better; the J call may be wrong. This CDR3 comprises 14 residues. The germline V gene encodes CDR1 MNHNS and CDR2 SASEGT.

V and J are TRBV27 and TRBJ1-2; D not resolved. Germline CDR1 MNHEY, CDR2 SMNVEV (reference sequence). The V end was cut by 1 base, the J end by 8 bases, with 14 bases between. There are 14 residues in the CDR3. The CDR3 nucleotides read TGTGCCAGCAGTTTATTTCGGGGAGTCGGCGGCTACACCTTC. It specifies CASSLFRGVGGYTF.

The J gene is TRBJ2-1, the V gene TRBV11-2; D gene unclear. The CDR3 length is 13 residues. Germline lookup yields CDR1 SGHAT and CDR2 FQNNGV. Trimming shortened V by 5 bases and J by 9 bases, and 14 bases separated the two germline ends. For the CDR3, the DNA is TGTGCCAGCAGCCCACCCAGGTGGGGTGAGCAGTTCTTC. The encoded protein is CASSPPRWGEQFF. Based on the CDR3 plus reference TRBV11-2 and TRBJ2-1, the full variable domain is EAGVAQSPRYKIIEKRQSVAFWCNPISGHATLYWYQQILGQGPKLLIQFQNNGVVDDSQLPKDRFSAERLKGVDSTLKIQPAKLEDSAVYLCASSPPRWGEQFFGPGTRLTVL.

This clonotype was seen a few times. The chain combines TRBV11-2 with TRBJ1-4; D gene uncertain. V lost 5 bases, J lost 3 bases, and 16 bases lay in between. This CDR3 has 16 residues. CDR1 is SGHAT and CDR2 is FQNNGV in the germline V gene. Here the CDR3 DNA reads TGTGCCAGCAGCACCTACAAAGCGGCCTCTAATGAAAAACTGTTTTTT. This translates into CASSTYKAASNEKLFF. Looking up the rest from reference TRBV11-2 and TRBJ1-4 gives the full variable domain: EAGVAQSPRYKIIEKRQSVAFWCNPISGHATLYWYQQILGQGPKLLIQFQNNGVVDDSQLPKDRFSAERLKGVDSTLKIQPAKLEDSAVYLCASSTYKAASNEKLFFGSGTQLSVL.

Remarks on this clonotype: A junction boundary mismatches the germline segment, possibly from a read error. The gene calls are TRBV6-4 and TRBJ2-5; D might be TRBD1 (6 bases). The CDR3 consists of 14 residues. Looked up from germline, CDR1 is MRHNA and CDR2 is SNTAGT. CDR3 nucleotides: TGTGCGGGCAGTGGGGGCGGATTCACAGAGACGCAGTACTTT. Residues: CAGSGGGFTETQYF.

This clonotype ranks as medium-sized. The chain is built from TRBV6-5 and TRBJ2-1; 10 nucleotides agree with TRBD2. V was clipped by 6 bases and J by 4 bases; unmatched bases: 6. The CDR3 totals 15 residues. Germline V lookup: CDR1 MNHEY, CDR2 SVGAGI. As DNA, the CDR3 is TGTGCCAGCAGGACCGGGACTAGCGAATACAATGAGCAGTTCTTC. This sequence encodes CASRTGTSEYNEQFF.

The chain links TRBV6-1 to TRBJ2-5, with 7 bases identical to TRBD1. CDR1 MNHNS and CDR2 SASEGT come from the germline V gene. The J segment lost 3 bases and the V segment lost 3 bases, leaving 4 bases of the junction unmatched. The CDR3 is 14 amino acids. The CDR3 spells CASSDLGQEETQYF. The CDR3 nucleotides read TGTGCCAGCAGTGATCTAGGACAGGAAGAGACCCAGTACTTC.

The sample holds a few counts of this clonotype. CDR3 nucleotides: TGTGCCAGCAGGGCCGAAGGGCAGTACTTC. Its protein product is CASRAEGQYF. V and J are TRBV6-1 and TRBJ2-5; D not resolved. The CDR3 is made up of 10 amino acids. CDR1 and CDR2 (germline): MNHNS, SASEGT. V lost 6 bases and J lost 11, with 10 bases in between.

This clonotype was detected many times. V is TRBV6-5 and J is TRBJ1-1; TRBD1 matches 8 bases. Trimming took 4 bases from V and 4 from J; bases not matched to a gene: 5. The CDR3 has 14 amino acids. The germline CDR1 and CDR2 sequences are MNHEY and SVGAGI. The CDR3 region is CASSSLTGGTEAFF. The CDR3 region has the DNA TGTGCCAGCAGTTCGCTCACAGGGGGCACTGAAGCTTTCTTT.

This clonotype is deemed medium-sized. CDR3 sequence: CASSYSRTGNEQFF. The CDR3 bases are TGTGCCAGCAGTTACTCTAGGACAGGCAATGAGCAGTTCTTC. This chain uses TRBV6-6 with TRBJ2-1, with 7 nucleotides matching TRBD1. The CDR3 is 14 residues long. The germline CDR1 and CDR2 sequences are MNHNY and SVGAGI (reference sequence). The trim removed 0 bases at V and 6 bases at J, leaving 2 bases unmatched.

There are many counts of this clonotype. The chain recombines TRBV20-1 with TRBJ2-3; 8 nucleotides agree with TRBD1. This CDR3 spans 16 amino acids. Per the germline V gene, CDR1 is DFQATT and CDR2 is SNEGSKA (reference sequence). V gave up 2 bases and J gave up 1 base; unmatched junction bases: 8. The CDR3: CSARSRQGLGTDTQYF. DNA for the CDR3: TGCAGTGCTAGAAGCCGACAGGGGCTAGGCACAGATACGCAGTATTTT.

This clonotype was seen a few times. The J gene is TRBJ2-3, the V gene TRBV6-1; 10 nucleotides line up with TRBD1. The V and J ends lost 7 bases and 2 bases, in that order; junction bases with no gene match: 12. The length of the CDR3 is 17 residues. Germline V gene data show CDR1 as MNHNS and CDR2 as SASEGT. CDR3 nucleotides: TGTGCCAGCAAGAGACAGGGGGCTACCTTTACCACAGATACGCAGTATTTT. Translated: CASKRQGATFTTDTQYF.

The rearrangement links TRBV6-1 to TRBJ2-4, with D possibly called TRBD1 or TRBD2 (5 bases each). Germline CDR1 MNHNS, CDR2 SASEGT. CDR3 length: 14 residues. DNA for the CDR3: TGTGGCGGCACGGGGCTAGGAGCCACAAATACGCAGTACTTC. Translated, it gives CGGTGLGATNTQYF.

The V call is TRBV4-2, the J call TRBJ2-3; D not resolved. The J call may be faulty, since TRBJ2-7 better matches the DNA end. Germline-derived CDR1 and CDR2 are LGHNA and YNFKEQ. The CDR3 contains 16 residues. The DNA for the CDR3 is TGTGCCAGCAGCCAAGAGGGCGGCAGCACCAAAGACACGCAGTACTTC. Amino acid sequence: CASSQEGGSTKDTQYF.

The chain joins TRBV10-2 to TRBJ2-1, with a possible D match to TRBD2 (7 bases). The J call is doubtful: the DNA matches TRBJ2-7 better. CDR3 length: 16 amino acids. Germline lookup yields CDR1 WSHSY and CDR2 SAAADI. Written as DNA, the CDR3 is TGCGCCAGCCCCGGGGGCTGGTGGGAGGGCGGTTACGAGCAGTACTTC. This sequence encodes CASPGGWWEGGYEQYF.

This clonotype came up a few times. The chain combines TRBV2 with TRBJ2-3, with TRBD2 identical over 12 bases. Germline V lookup: CDR1 SNHLY, CDR2 FYNNEI. Germline trimming cut 6 bases from V and 2 bases from J; bases unmatched to any gene: 3. The CDR3 is made up of 15 amino acids. DNA of the CDR3: TGTGCCAGCAGGAGACTAGCGGGAGTCACAGATACGCAGTATTTT. Protein: CASRRLAGVTDTQYF.

This clonotype was counted a few times. A read error is possible here, since a much larger clone lies one base away. The genes are TRBV6-1 and TRBJ2-1; D gene ambiguous. The V end was cut by 7 bases, the J end by 10 bases, with 17 bases between. CDR3 length: 13 amino acids. Germline assignment: CDR1 MNHNS and CDR2 SASEGT. The DNA of the CDR3 is TGTGCCAGCACCCCTGTTGGTGACCACGAGCAGTTCTTC. Amino acid sequence: CASTPVGDHEQFF.

This clonotype has just a few counts. This chain links TRBV27 with TRBJ2-3; maybe TRBD2 (6 bases). CDR3 size: 15 residues. From germline, CDR1 is MNHEY and CDR2 SMNVEV (reference sequence). V lost 3 bases and J lost 1, with 11 bases in between. In DNA, the CDR3 is TGTGCCAGCAGTTTCAGGGCTAGCGGCACAGATACGCAGTATTTT. It yields the protein CASSFRASGTDTQYF.